These T cell receptor beta chains were read from a single sample in a study of T cells in Graves' hyperthyroidism and ophthalmopathy. TCRdb passed the multiplex PCR reads through MiXCR, listing each CDR3 protein once. The data contain more than 300,000 distinct CDR3 sequences, around a sixth of them singletons. Material for sequencing was blood. The receptor set was obtained from a man younger than 35 with Graves' ophthalmopathy. Both conserved end residues are trimmed from each CDR3.

j_call: TRBJ1-2
v_call: TRBV28
cdr3_aa: ASLTIGPGGGYT

j_call: TRBJ2-1
v_call: TRBV7-9
cdr3_aa: ASSLEASGFEQF

j_call: TRBJ1-5
v_call: TRBV7-2
cdr3_aa: ASSPEGGNQPQH

j_call: TRBJ1-2
v_call: TRBV6-1
cdr3_aa: ASSRSNEGNGYT

j_call: TRBJ2-1
v_call: TRBV24-1
cdr3_aa: ATSKAGEQF

j_call: TRBJ2-1
v_call: TRBV6-1
cdr3_aa: ASSDGTSGGAYNEQF

j_call: TRBJ1-4
v_call: TRBV11-2
cdr3_aa: ASSLQVTTNEKLF

j_call: TRBJ2-1
v_call: TRBV14
cdr3_aa: ASSQGSGGASYNEQF

j_call: TRBJ1-4
v_call: TRBV14
cdr3_aa: ASSHGQGAAEKLF

j_call: TRBJ1-1
v_call: TRBV6-1
cdr3_aa: ASSQSRVRVNTEAF

j_call: TRBJ1-2
v_call: TRBV6-1
cdr3_aa: ASRPPDLKDRVYGYT

j_call: TRBJ1-1
v_call: TRBV27
cdr3_aa: ASSLFMGQREAF

j_call: TRBJ1-6
v_call: TRBV3-1
cdr3_aa: ASSQDTGPPLH

j_call: TRBJ2-7
v_call: TRBV6-1
cdr3_aa: ASSDTPLRGSGEQY

j_call: TRBJ1-4
v_call: TRBV6-5
cdr3_aa: ASSYLGTNERLF

j_call: TRBJ2-3
v_call: TRBV6-6
cdr3_aa: ASSYSIVDTQY

j_call: TRBJ2-3
v_call: TRBV3-1
cdr3_aa: ASSPITGTDTQY

j_call: TRBJ1-1
v_call: TRBV5-1
cdr3_aa: ASSGGQENTEAF

j_call: TRBJ1-5
v_call: TRBV18
cdr3_aa: ASSPQGANSNQPQH

j_call: TRBJ2-7
v_call: TRBV11-2
cdr3_aa: ASSLEGEWGKSSYEQY

j_call: TRBJ1-5
v_call: TRBV20-1
cdr3_aa: SARTGNEPQH

j_call: TRBJ2-3
v_call: TRBV20-1
cdr3_aa: SAREASGADTQY

j_call: TRBJ1-2
v_call: TRBV20-1
cdr3_aa: SARGGDNPYGYT

j_call: TRBJ2-1
v_call: TRBV7-9
cdr3_aa: ASSLGSGGADEQF

j_call: TRBJ2-1
v_call: TRBV28
cdr3_aa: ASSLERYNEQF

j_call: TRBJ2-7
v_call: TRBV27
cdr3_aa: ASSPLGVGDYEQY

j_call: TRBJ2-3
v_call: TRBV6-1
cdr3_aa: AGSGLYTDTQY

j_call: TRBJ2-7
v_call: TRBV19
cdr3_aa: ASSIPGVPYEQY

j_call: TRBJ2-7
v_call: TRBV11-2
cdr3_aa: ASTATGTDTYEQY

j_call: TRBJ2-2
v_call: TRBV5-1
cdr3_aa: ASSLSGVGSGELF

j_call: TRBJ2-3
v_call: TRBV29-1
cdr3_aa: SVAPGSDTQY

j_call: TRBJ2-7
v_call: TRBV7-6
cdr3_aa: ASSLVRGSSYEQY

j_call: TRBJ2-3
v_call: TRBV7-3
cdr3_aa: ASSFGTGVTDTQY

j_call: TRBJ2-7
v_call: TRBV6-5
cdr3_aa: ASTLYSARGEQY

j_call: TRBJ1-2
v_call: TRBV5-6
cdr3_aa: ASSAGQNLYGYT

j_call: TRBJ2-1
v_call: TRBV6-5
cdr3_aa: ASLTLGGRNEQF

j_call: TRBJ1-2
v_call: TRBV24-1
cdr3_aa: ATSGTGEVAGYT

j_call: -
v_call: TRBV13
cdr3_aa: ASSPTGQMTYEQF

j_call: TRBJ1-4
v_call: TRBV5-1
cdr3_aa: ASSVQERFEKLF

j_call: TRBJ1-2
v_call: TRBV10-3
cdr3_aa: AISDLGYYGYT

j_call: TRBJ1-5
v_call: TRBV28
cdr3_aa: ASSPMRGPGYSNQPQH

j_call: TRBJ1-2
v_call: TRBV7-3
cdr3_aa: ASSSDRGLGYT

j_call: TRBJ2-7
v_call: TRBV6-1
cdr3_aa: ASSSGHRDCEQY

j_call: TRBJ2-4
v_call: TRBV2
cdr3_aa: ASGRDLELAKNIQY

j_call: TRBJ1-6
v_call: TRBV11-1
cdr3_aa: ASSLLGSYNSPLH